This T cell receptor beta chain comes out of a study of blood T cell repertoires in COVID-19. The wider study: The samples span acute and convalescent COVID-19 from the United States, Italy and Spain.

In the original analysis: Using reference gene primer amplification, nucleated cell counts were estimated. Only in-frame clones appear in the TCRdb table, and some are missing; sequencing was by immunoSEQ multiplex PCR. The D gene and trimming were derived from the DNA, and the V and J assignments and clone size from that table. This sample yields about 74,000 clones, of which roughly 88% are seen a single time; approximately 2% belongs to the top ten. The V gene lost 3 bases and the J gene lost 3 bases, with 13 bases spanning the gap. Per the germline V gene, CDR1 is MNHNY and CDR2 is SVGAGI (reference sequence). The CDR3 is 15 amino acids.

The chain couples TRBV6-6 to TRBJ2-3, with D maybe TRBD2 (6 bases). The receptor was isolated from a woman aged 80 or over with active or convalescent COVID-19. The source material was peripheral blood. The CDR3 sequence is CASSYSGDGTDTQYF. For the CDR3, the DNA is TGTGCCAGCAGTTATTCGGGGGACGGGACAGATACGCAGTATTTT.